The 28 T cell receptor beta chains presented below share a single source sample, sequenced in a study of blood T cell repertoires in COVID-19. The repertoire was sequenced with immunoSEQ multiplex PCR; TCRdb's copy has only in-frame clones and lacks some. The repertoire consists of 130,000 or so clones, with about 86% occurring once and the leading ten covering 2% to 2.5%. The sequenced sample was PBMCs or T cells enriched from blood (not recorded which). The receptors were sampled from a man between 35 and 55 years old with acute COVID-19.

This clone was detected a few times. The V and J genes are TRBV19 and TRBJ1-2, with 7 positions matching TRBD1. The J segment lost 4 bases and the V segment lost 4 bases, leaving 12 bases of the junction unmatched. Germline lookup yields CDR1 LNHDA and CDR2 SQIVND (reference sequence). CDR3 length: 16 residues. The DNA for the CDR3 is TGTGCCAGTAGTACCCAGAGACAGGGATCCCTCTATGGCTACACCTTC. Translated, it gives CASSTQRQGSLYGYTF.

V is TRBV20-1 and J is TRBJ2-5; D ambiguous. The CDR3 length is 11 residues. CDR1 is DFQATT and CDR2 is SNEGSKA in the germline V gene (reference sequence). CDR3 sequence reads: CSADVRETQYF. Here the CDR3 DNA reads TGCAGCGCGGATGTTCGGGAGACCCAGTACTTC.

The table lists this clone with many counts. The rearrangement links TRBV13 to TRBJ2-7, with TRBD2 as a possible D gene (6 bases). Germline V CDR1 and CDR2: PRHDT, FYEKMQ (reference sequence). The CDR3 spans 15 residues. V was shortened by 5 bases and J by 3 bases, with 17 bases between the two germline ends. CDR3 sequence reads: CASSAGLGGLYEQYF. CDR3 coding DNA: TGTGCCAGCAGCGCGGGACTCGGGGGTCTCTACGAGCAGTACTTC. Using reference TRBV13 and TRBJ2-7 for the parts outside the CDR3, the full variable domain is AAGVIQSPRHLIKEKRETATLKCYPIPRHDTVYWYQQGPGQDPQFLISFYEKMQSDKGSIPDRFSAQQFSDYHSELNMSSLELGDSALYFCASSAGLGGLYEQYFGPGTRLTVT.

V usage is TRBV5-1 and J usage is TRBJ1-6, with TRBD1 as a possible D gene (5 bases). The CDR3 is made up of 17 amino acids. Trimming removed 4 bases at V and 0 bases at J, with 14 bases between. CDR1 and CDR2 (germline): SGHRS, YFSETQ. As DNA, the CDR3 is TGCGCCAGCAGCGCGGAGGGACCTAGCTCCTATAATTCACCCCTCCACTTT. It yields the protein CASSAEGPSSYNSPLHF.

This chain uses TRBV5-1 with TRBJ2-1, with D perhaps matching TRBD2 (6 bases). Germline V gene lookup returns CDR1 SGHRS and CDR2 YFSETQ. Trimming stripped 8 bases from V and 8 bases from J, with 20 bases between. The length of the CDR3 is 14 residues. CDR3 coding DNA: TGCGCCAGTGTAGCCGGGGCGCGGGACCATGAGCAGTTCTTC. It encodes CASVAGARDHEQFF. The full variable domain, in which reference TRBV5-1 and TRBJ2-1 provide the parts outside the CDR3, is KAGVTQTPRYLIKTRGQQVTLSCSPISGHRSVSWYQQTPGQGLQFLFEYFSETQRNKGNFPGRFSGRQFSNSRSEMNVSTLELGDSALYLCASVAGARDHEQFFGPGTRLTVL.

The chain recombines TRBV20-1 with TRBJ2-5; D is unclear. Between the trimmed V and J ends, which lost 6 bases and 3 bases, there was a span of 8 bases. Germline CDR1 DFQATT, CDR2 SNEGSKA (reference sequence). The CDR3 spans 11 residues. Written as DNA, the CDR3 is TGCAGTGCGGCCCGGGAAGAGACCCAGTACTTC. Its translation is CSAAREETQYF.

The chain couples TRBV3-1 (or the pseudogene TRBV3-2) to TRBJ2-5; TRBD2 is a possible D gene (6 bases). The ends were cut back, 1 base at V and 4 bases at J, with 10 bases in the middle. Looked up from germline, CDR1 is LGHDT and CDR2 is YNNKEL (reference sequence). This CDR3 contains 14 residues. The CDR3 DNA follows: TGTGCCAGCAGCCAAGGCGGGGCGAGAGAGACCCAGTACTTC. Its protein is CASSQGGARETQYF.

The V and J genes are TRBV5-3 and TRBJ1-1; the D gene is possibly TRBD1 (5 bases). TRBV5-3 is classed as an ORF, of uncertain function. This CDR3 is built from 13 residues. Deletions cut 3 bases from V and 1 base from J, with 7 bases between. CDR3 sequence (DNA): TGTGCCAGAAGCTGGGGCGGGAACACTGAAGCTTTCTTT. It translates to CARSWGGNTEAFF.

J is TRBJ2-7 and V is TRBV5-8; TRBD2 might be the D (6 bases). This CDR3 has 13 residues. Trimming pared 2 bases from V and 3 bases from J, leaving 9 bases between. From germline, CDR1 is SGHTS and CDR2 YDEGEE. DNA for the CDR3: TGTGCCAGCAGCTTCCCCGGGAGCTACGAGCAGTACTTC. Its translation is CASSFPGSYEQYF.

The chain has TRBV6-5 and TRBJ1-2, with 8 bases lining up with TRBD1. J lost 6 bases, V lost 0 bases, and 9 bases had no gene match. This CDR3 spans 16 amino acids. Per the germline V gene, CDR1 is MNHEY and CDR2 is SVGAGI. The CDR3 reads CASSYSFWTGKDGYTF. In nucleotides, the CDR3 is TGTGCCAGCAGTTACTCCTTTTGGACAGGGAAAGATGGCTACACCTTC.

CDR3 region: CASSQDFGEKNEQFF. As DNA, the CDR3 is TGCGCCAGCAGCCAAGATTTCGGGGAGAAAAATGAGCAGTTCTTC. The chain combines TRBV4-1 with TRBJ2-1; a weak D match, TRBD2 (5 bases). This CDR3 has 15 residues. Per the germline V gene, CDR1 is MGHRA and CDR2 is YSYEKL. Deletions cut 0 bases from V and 7 bases from J, with 13 bases between.

J is TRBJ2-3 and V is TRBV11-3; 8 bases are shared with TRBD1. J was trimmed by 4 bases and V by 3 bases; bases with no gene match: 3. The CDR3 consists of 14 residues. Looked up from germline, CDR1 is SGHNT and CDR2 is YENEEA. As DNA, the CDR3 is TGTGCCAGCAGCTTTGGGACAGGATCAGATACGCAGTATTTT. It codes for CASSFGTGSDTQYF.

The gene calls are TRBV24-1 and TRBJ2-3, with 12 bases fitting TRBD1. The CDR3 extends over 15 amino acids. V lost 6 bases and J lost 6; bases outside the gene matches: 6. The germline gives CDR1 KGHDR, CDR2 SFDVKD. CDR3 nucleotides: TGTGCCACCAGTCCGGGACAGGGGGCATGGGATACGCAGTATTTT. Translating gives CATSPGQGAWDTQYF.

This chain connects TRBV5-5 to TRBJ1-5, with 7 bases lining up with TRBD1. The J segment lost 5 bases and the V segment lost 4 bases, leaving 3 bases of the junction unmatched. Germline CDR1 is SGHKS and CDR2 is YYEKEE (reference sequence). This CDR3 has 13 residues. Here the CDR3 DNA reads TGTGCCAGCAGCACCCAGGGGGATCAGCCCCAGCATTTT. It specifies CASSTQGDQPQHF.

Only a few counts were recorded for this clone. V and J are TRBV4-2 and TRBJ1-4; 10 nucleotides line up with TRBD1. The V and J ends lost 4 bases and 4 bases, in that order; junction bases with no gene match: 6. Germline V gives CDR1 LGHNA, CDR2 YNFKEQ. CDR3 length equals 16 residues. The DNA of the CDR3 is TGTGCCAGCAGCCCCAGGGACAGGGGTCTTAATGAAAAACTGTTTTTT. Translating gives CASSPRDRGLNEKLFF.

V is TRBV19 and J is TRBJ1-5; D gene uncertain. The CDR3 runs 15 residues. Germline loops: CDR1 LNHDA, CDR2 SQIVND (reference sequence). V lost 0 bases and J 3 bases, leaving 9 bases between the germline ends. The CDR3: CASSIDLPLNQPQHF. For the CDR3, the DNA is TGTGCCAGTAGTATAGATCTACCGCTCAATCAGCCCCAGCATTTT. Supplemented by reference TRBV19 and TRBJ1-5, the full variable domain reads DGGITQSPKYLFRKEGQNVTLSCEQNLNHDAMYWYRQDPGQGLRLIYYSQIVNDFQKGDIAEGYSVSREKKESFPLTVTSAQKNPTAFYLCASSIDLPLNQPQHFGDGTRLSIL.

The rearrangement links TRBV30 to TRBJ1-1; a possible D gene is TRBD1 (5 bases). The length of the CDR3 is 13 residues. Germline loops: CDR1 GTSNPN, CDR2 SVGIG (reference sequence). Trimming left V 2 bases short and J 1 base short, with 8 bases between. The CDR3 DNA sequence: TGTGCCTGGAGTTTCCAGGGGAACACTGAAGCTTTCTTT. It translates to CAWSFQGNTEAFF.

There are a few counts of this clone. The V call is TRBV6-5, the J call TRBJ2-2, with D tentatively TRBD2 (7 bases). CDR1 is MNHEY and CDR2 is SVGAGI in the germline V gene. The CDR3 sequence is 15 residues long. Between the trimmed V and J ends, which lost 6 bases and 4 bases, there was a span of 15 bases. DNA of the CDR3: TGTGCCAGCAGGGGAGGGGGGGGAAGCACCGGGGAGCTGTTTTTT. This gives the protein CASRGGGGSTGELFF.

The chain joins TRBV12-3 or TRBV12-4 to TRBJ1-1; D possibly corresponds to TRBD1 (6 bases). The V and J ends lost 4 bases and 8 bases respectively, with 14 bases between them. The CDR3 loop spans 13 amino acids. CDR3: CASSSGEGTEAFF. CDR3 sequence (DNA): TGTGCCAGCAGTTCAGGGGAAGGGACAGAAGCTTTCTTT.

About this clone: Other nucleotide sequences from this sample produce the same CDR3. The J gene is TRBJ2-7, the V gene TRBV28; a weak D match, TRBD1 (6 bases). The CDR3 length is 13 residues. Germline CDR1 MDHEN, CDR2 SYDVKM. V was pared by 6 bases and J by 3 bases, with 12 bases between. This CDR3 is CASSPGQNYEQYF. DNA of the CDR3: TGTGCCAGCAGCCCGGGACAAAACTACGAGCAGTACTTC. The whole variable domain, remainder taken from reference TRBV28 and TRBJ2-7, is DVKVTQSSRYLVKRTGEKVFLECVQDMDHENMFWYRQDPGLGLRLIYFSYDVKMKEKGDIPEGYSVSREKKERFSLILESASTNQTSMYLCASSPGQNYEQYFGPGTRLTVT.

The rearrangement uses TRBV28 and TRBJ2-7; tentative D call: TRBD1 (5 bases). V was pared by 7 bases and J by 1 base, with 17 bases between. The germline V gene has CDR1 MDHEN and CDR2 SYDVKM. This CDR3 comprises 15 residues. The CDR3: CASKIQGRFSYEQYF. The CDR3 DNA follows: TGTGCCAGCAAAATCCAGGGTAGATTTTCCTACGAGCAGTACTTC.

A remark on this clone: The identical CDR3 is also encoded by other nucleotide sequences in the sample. V gene TRBV19 combines with J gene TRBJ1-5; TRBD1 aligns across 8 bases. CDR3 size: 14 residues. The germline CDR1 and CDR2 sequences are LNHDA and SQIVND (reference sequence). J gave up 4 bases and V 8 bases, and 7 bases lay outside the gene matches. The CDR3 spells CASSGQGGNQPQHF. CDR3 DNA sequence: TGTGCCAGTTCCGGACAGGGAGGGAATCAGCCCCAGCATTTT.

This chain links TRBV19 with TRBJ1-2; 8 nucleotides line up with TRBD1. Germline-derived CDR1 and CDR2 are LNHDA and SQIVND (reference sequence). The V gene end was trimmed by 5 bases and the J gene end by 10 bases; junction bases not matched to a gene: 12. The CDR3 is made up of 14 amino acids. The CDR3 DNA reads TGTGCCAGTAGTCCTCTGGACAGGGAGGACGACTACACCTTC. Its protein is CASSPLDREDDYTF.

V is TRBV5-1 and J is TRBJ1-4; D might be TRBD1 (5 bases). The germline V and J ends were trimmed by 4 bases and 7 bases, with 17 bases remaining between them. Germline V CDR1 and CDR2: SGHRS, YFSETQ. CDR3 size: 15 residues. The CDR3 nucleotides are TGCGCCAGCAGCCCGCAGGGAATTAGGGCTGAAAAACTGTTTTTT. This translates into CASSPQGIRAEKLFF.

With regard to this clone: Within the sample, other DNA sequences also encode this same CDR3. V gene TRBV5-6 combines with J gene TRBJ2-7; 10 bases match TRBD2. The CDR3 is 14 residues long. The V gene's germline CDR1 is SGHDT and CDR2 YYEEEE. Losses at the gene ends were 0 bases for V and 5 bases for J; bases not matched to a gene: 2. The CDR3 DNA reads as TGTGCCAGCAGCTTGGGTCTAGCGGGAGACGAGCAGTACTTC. As protein: CASSLGLAGDEQYF. Combining the CDR3 with reference TRBV5-6 and TRBJ2-7 gives the whole variable domain DAGVTQSPTHLIKTRGQQVTLRCSPKSGHDTVSWYQQALGQGPQFIFQYYEEEERQRGNFPDRFSGHQFPNYSSELNVNALLLGDSALYLCASSLGLAGDEQYFGPGTRLTVT.

The rearrangement uses TRBV5-6 and TRBJ1-4; a weak D match, TRBD1 (6 bases). Germline V gene data show CDR1 as SGHDT and CDR2 as YYEEEE. CDR3 size: 14 residues. V was clipped by 3 bases and J by 7 bases, with 13 bases between them. The CDR3 here is CASSSTGLGEKLFF. The CDR3 DNA follows: TGTGCCAGCAGCTCGACAGGCCTGGGTGAAAAACTGTTTTTT.

The chain couples TRBV7-8 to TRBJ1-5, with no clear D. Germline-derived CDR1 and CDR2 are SGHVS and FQNEAQ. V was cut by 3 bases and J by 4 bases, with 16 bases left in between. The CDR3 extends over 16 amino acids. The CDR3 is CASSLGPYSGNQPQHF. The CDR3 DNA sequence: TGTGCCAGCAGCTTGGGCCCCTACTCCGGAAATCAGCCCCAGCATTTT.

In nucleotides, the CDR3 is TGTGCCAGCAGCCAGGGGAATAGCGGGTTAGATGAGCAGTTCTTC. Amino acid sequence: CASSQGNSGLDEQFF. The chain has TRBV3-1 (or the pseudogene TRBV3-2) and TRBJ2-1; TRBD2 matches 7 bases. The length of the CDR3 is 15 residues. V gave up 3 bases and J gave up 8 bases; unmatched junction bases: 10. The germline V gene has CDR1 LGHDT and CDR2 YNNKEL (reference sequence).